The present TCR beta chain was sequenced within a study of T cell changes during pregnancy in multiple sclerosis. The protocol was immunoSEQ multiplex PCR, while the TCRdb copy is restricted to in-frame clones and leaves out a portion. The data contain some 83,000 clones, over 80% of them singletons. The germline V gene encodes CDR1 MNHNY and CDR2 SVGAGI (reference sequence). The ends were cut back, 2 bases at V and 4 bases at J, with 15 bases in the middle. CDR3 length: 15 amino acids. The specimen was PBMCs, collected in the first trimester of pregnancy. This receptor was obtained from a female donor in good health, serving as a control in a pregnancy study. Some clones in this sample may be carry-over from other donors' samples. The chain recombines TRBV6-6 with TRBJ2-7, with a tentative D call TRBD2 (5 bases). DNA for the CDR3: TGTGCCAGCAGTTACAGAAATGGACTTTCTTACGAGCAGTACTTC. As protein: CASSYRNGLSYEQYF.